The 31 T cell receptor beta chains listed next were all sequenced from one sample in a study of CD8 T cells in Susac syndrome. Random hexamers were used to reverse transcribe about 0.5 to 1 ug of RNA. TCRdb re-called the immunoSEQ multiplex PCR reads through MiXCR, storing one row per CDR3 protein. The sample contains 85,000 to 95,000 distinct CDR3 sequences, about 93% of which appear only once. The sequencing sample was made of CD4+ T cells from PBMCs. The receptors originated from a human donor with Susac syndrome.

The rearrangement links TRBV29-1 to TRBJ1-1; 7 positions match TRBD1. Unmatched junction bases numbered 3, after V lost 7 bases and J lost 7 bases. Germline V gene data show CDR1 as SQVTM and CDR2 as ANQGSEA. This CDR3 is built from 10 residues. The DNA for the CDR3 is TGCAGCGCCGGGACAGTTGAAGCTTTCTTT. It translates to CSAGTVEAFF.

The rearrangement links TRBV19 to TRBJ1-5; 8 nucleotides line up with TRBD1. Trimming removed 5 bases from V and 4 bases from J; junction bases left unmatched: 10. This CDR3 region has 16 residues. Looked up from germline, CDR1 is LNHDA and CDR2 is SQIVND (reference sequence). The CDR3 DNA reads as TGTGCCAGTAGTTCCAACGACAGGGGACAAAATCAGCCCCAGCATTTT. It yields the protein CASSSNDRGQNQPQHF. Complete variable domain (other parts from reference TRBV19 and TRBJ1-5): DGGITQSPKYLFRKEGQNVTLSCEQNLNHDAMYWYRQDPGQGLRLIYYSQIVNDFQKGDIAEGYSVSREKKESFPLTVTSAQKNPTAFYLCASSSNDRGQNQPQHFGDGTRLSIL.

The J gene is TRBJ1-4, the V gene TRBV20-1, with D hard to call. Germline CDR1 and CDR2: DFQATT and SNEGSKA (reference sequence). V shed 3 bases and J shed 1 base, with 6 bases lying between them. The CDR3 sequence is 13 residues long. For the CDR3, the DNA is TGCAGTGCTAGGGGCAGAACTAATGAAAAACTGTTTTTT. This translates into CSARGRTNEKLFF.

The chain employs TRBV3-1 and TRBJ1-3; no definite D call. The CDR3 extends over 14 amino acids. Trimming removed 0 bases from V and 0 bases from J, with 3 bases in between. In germline, CDR1 is LGHDT, CDR2 YNNKEL (reference sequence). CDR3: CASSQDFSGNTIYF. The CDR3 DNA is TGTGCCAGCAGCCAAGATTTCTCTGGAAACACCATATATTTT.

This chain uses TRBV30 with TRBJ1-5; D remains ambiguous. Germline V gene sequence: CDR1 GTSNPN, CDR2 SVGIG (reference sequence). Trimming shortened V by 4 bases and J by 0 bases, and 7 bases separated the two germline ends. The length of the CDR3 is 13 residues. CDR3 protein: CAWNGNSNQPQHF. For the CDR3, the DNA is TGTGCCTGGAATGGTAATAGCAATCAGCCCCAGCATTTT.

The chain links TRBV5-4 to TRBJ2-1; the D gene is possibly TRBD1 (5 bases). The CDR3 runs to 13 residues. The germline CDR1 and CDR2 sequences are SGHNT and YYREEE (reference sequence). The V end lost 3 bases, the J end lost 8 bases, and 12 bases lay between the germline ends. In DNA form, the CDR3 reads TGTGCCAGCAGCTCAGGGCCGAGGCATGAGCAGTTCTTC. It translates to CASSSGPRHEQFF.

The rearrangement links TRBV7-9 to TRBJ2-7; D possibly corresponds to TRBD1 (5 bases). CDR3 length: 14 residues. Germline CDR1 SEHNR, CDR2 FQNEAQ (reference sequence). The V gene lost 7 bases and the J gene lost 0 bases, with 13 bases spanning the gap. Here the CDR3 reads CASTPRQSSYEQYF. For the CDR3, the DNA is TGTGCCAGCACCCCTAGACAGTCCTCCTACGAGCAGTACTTC.

The rearrangement joins TRBV19 to TRBJ2-6; 7 bases are a match to TRBD1. The CDR3 loop spans 16 amino acids. The V segment lost 5 bases and the J segment 0 bases; nucleotides outside the gene matches: 4. Germline CDR1 and CDR2: LNHDA and SQIVND (reference sequence). CDR3 DNA: TGTGCCAGTAGTGGGGGACAGAGCTCTGGGGCCAACGTCCTGACTTTC. Encoded protein: CASSGGQSSGANVLTF.

This clonotype was seen just once. The chain uses TRBV9 and TRBJ1-6; D possibly corresponds to TRBD1 (6 bases). The CDR3 consists of 15 residues. Per germline, CDR1 SGDLS and CDR2 YYNGEE. V was trimmed by 2 bases and J by 6 bases, leaving 12 bases between them. In DNA, the CDR3 is TGTGCCAGCAGCGTCGGACAGACTATTAATTCACCCCTCCACTTT. It translates to CASSVGQTINSPLHF.

The CDR3 region has the DNA TGTGCCAGCAGCTTAGTGACAGAGGGGTCTGAAGCTTTCTTT. Translating gives CASSLVTEGSEAFF. J is TRBJ1-1 and V is TRBV7-8, with D maybe TRBD1 (5 bases). The CDR3 runs 14 residues. V gave up 1 base and J gave up 6 bases, with 12 bases separating them. From germline, CDR1 is SGHVS and CDR2 FQNEAQ.

The V gene is TRBV9, the J gene TRBJ2-1; maybe TRBD1 (6 bases). Germline lookup yields CDR1 SGDLS and CDR2 YYNGEE. The CDR3 has 15 amino acids. Trimming removed 4 bases at V and 4 bases at J, with 15 bases between. The CDR3 DNA sequence: TGTGCCAGCAGCCCACAGGGAAACGCATACAATGAGCAGTTCTTC. Residues: CASSPQGNAYNEQFF.

The V call is TRBV24-1, the J call TRBJ2-2, with D tentatively TRBD1 (5 bases). From germline, CDR1 is KGHDR and CDR2 SFDVKD. The CDR3 spans 13 residues. Trimming took off 8 bases at V and 6 bases at J, with 12 bases between the two ends. CDR3 region: CATKAGPAGELFF. In nucleotides, the CDR3 is TGTGCCACCAAGGCAGGGCCGGCCGGGGAGCTGTTTTTT.

The chain recombines TRBV7-2 with TRBJ1-1; tentatively, D is TRBD1 (5 bases). Trimming stripped 2 bases from V and 3 bases from J, with 10 bases between. CDR1 and CDR2 (germline): SGHTA, FQGNSA. This CDR3 comprises 14 residues. CDR3 sequence reads: CASSLQGRDTEAFF. For the CDR3, the DNA is TGTGCCAGCAGCTTACAGGGTCGGGACACTGAAGCTTTCTTT.

The rearrangement links TRBV12-3 or TRBV12-4 to TRBJ2-7; 11 bases align to TRBD2. With 3 bases clipped from V and 5 bases from J, the junction kept 3 bases outside the gene matches. This CDR3 comprises 14 residues. Written as DNA, the CDR3 is TGTGCCAGCAGTTTGACTAGCGGGGTCCACGAGCAGTACTTC. The encoded protein is CASSLTSGVHEQYF.

The J gene is TRBJ1-6, the V gene TRBV7-9; a weak D match, TRBD1 (5 bases). The germline gives CDR1 SEHNR, CDR2 FQNEAQ (reference sequence). With 6 bases removed from V and 0 bases from J, the gap between germline ends came to 18 bases. The CDR3 is 18 amino acids. This chain's CDR3 is CASSPRKGNSSYNSPLHF. The DNA of the CDR3 is TGTGCCAGCAGTCCCCGCAAGGGGAATAGCTCCTATAATTCACCCCTCCACTTT.

This clonotype was recorded once. The chain carries TRBV28 and TRBJ2-3; 16 nucleotides agree with TRBD2. This CDR3 region has 17 residues. J was trimmed by 5 bases and V by 4 bases; bases with no gene match: 6. The V gene's germline CDR1 is MDHEN and CDR2 SYDVKM. CDR3 in amino acids: CASSSGTSGGARDTQYF. CDR3 DNA sequence: TGTGCCAGCAGTTCCGGGACTAGCGGGGGGGCAAGAGATACGCAGTATTTT.

This rearrangement joins TRBV7-6 to TRBJ1-6; D remains unclear. V shed 5 bases and J shed 8 bases, with 7 bases lying between them. The germline CDR1 and CDR2 sequences are SGHVS and FNYEAQ. The CDR3 is 12 residues long. The chain's CDR3 is CASSQSHSPLHF. The CDR3 DNA reads as TGTGCCAGCAGCCAGTCCCATTCACCCCTCCACTTT.

The CDR3 reads CAWSVGGYEQYF. The CDR3 bases are TGTGCCTGGAGTGTAGGAGGCTACGAGCAGTACTTC. The chain couples TRBV30 to TRBJ2-7, with TRBD2 as a possible D gene (5 bases). The germline CDR1 and CDR2 sequences are GTSNPN and SVGIG (reference sequence). The V end was cut by 0 bases, the J end by 3 bases, with 6 bases between. This CDR3 region has 12 residues.

This clonotype was detected only once. The CDR3 DNA reads as TGTGCCAGCAGTGTCCAGACCCAGTACTTC. Its protein is CASSVQTQYF. The genes are TRBV2 and TRBJ2-5; no reliable D call. Trimming cost V 4 bases and J 6 bases, with 3 bases left between them. The CDR3 consists of 10 residues. Germline CDR1 reads SNHLY; CDR2 reads FYNNEI.

The rearrangement joins TRBV12-3 or TRBV12-4 to TRBJ1-5; D is uncertain. The CDR3 has 12 amino acids. Trimming cost V 2 bases and J 7 bases, with 6 bases left between them. CDR3 sequence reads: CASSLSAQPQHF. CDR3 DNA sequence: TGTGCCAGCAGTTTATCAGCCCAGCCCCAGCATTTT.

The rearrangement joins TRBV2 to TRBJ1-5; D is uncertain. This CDR3 is 14 amino acids long. Between the trimmed V and J ends, which lost 2 bases and 0 bases, there was a span of 5 bases. Germline V CDR1 and CDR2: SNHLY, FYNNEI. In DNA form, the CDR3 reads TGTGCCAGCAGTGAATGGCATAGCAATCAGCCCCAGCATTTT. Its translation is CASSEWHSNQPQHF.

This rearrangement joins TRBV7-2 to TRBJ1-5; D uncertain. This CDR3 is 13 amino acids long. CDR1 and CDR2 (germline): SGHTA, FQGNSA. Trimming pared 9 bases from V and 4 bases from J, leaving 13 bases between. CDR3 protein: CASQANLNQPQHF. The CDR3 nucleotides read TGTGCCAGTCAGGCGAACCTAAATCAGCCCCAGCATTTT.

V and J are TRBV29-1 and TRBJ2-3; perhaps TRBD1 as D (5 bases). Germline lookup yields CDR1 SQVTM and CDR2 ANQGSEA. This CDR3 is built from 14 residues. The ends were cut back, 3 bases at V and 3 bases at J, with 13 bases in the middle. In nucleotides, the CDR3 is TGCAGCGTTGAGTGGGGAAGGGGAACAGATACGCAGTATTTT. Translating gives CSVEWGRGTDTQYF.

J is TRBJ1-1 and V is TRBV5-4; D is uncertain. CDR1 is SGHNT and CDR2 is YYREEE in the germline V gene (reference sequence). The ends were cut back, 3 bases at V and 3 bases at J, with 9 bases in the middle. The CDR3 has 13 amino acids. The CDR3 region has the DNA TGTGCCAGCAGCTCGGAACGGGACACTGAAGCTTTCTTT. Translated: CASSSERDTEAFF.

The gene calls are TRBV21-1 and TRBJ2-7; TRBD1 was called by the table and not checked on the DNA. TRBV21-1 has pseudogene status. The CDR3 runs to 13 residues. In DNA form, the CDR3 reads TGTGCCAGCAGCAAGTCAGGGCAGGACGAGCAGTACTTC. Protein: CASSKSGQDEQYF.

The chain links TRBV29-1 to TRBJ1-2; 8 nucleotides line up with TRBD1. Looked up from germline, CDR1 is SQVTM and CDR2 is ANQGSEA. Losses at the gene ends were 2 bases for V and 4 bases for J; bases not matched to a gene: 3. The CDR3 runs 13 residues. CDR3 sequence reads: CSVEQGAPYGYTF. The DNA for the CDR3 is TGCAGCGTTGAACAGGGGGCCCCCTATGGCTACACCTTC.

The chain uses TRBV7-9 and TRBJ2-7, with D tentatively TRBD1 (7 bases). V was trimmed by 2 bases and J by 5 bases, leaving 13 bases between them. Germline loops: CDR1 SEHNR, CDR2 FQNEAQ (reference sequence). The CDR3 consists of 14 residues. The CDR3 sequence: CASSLFAGGHEQYF. The CDR3 DNA follows: TGTGCCAGCAGCTTATTCGCAGGGGGGCACGAGCAGTACTTC.

J is TRBJ2-2 and V is TRBV7-2; TRBD1 matches at 7 bases. The CDR3 contains 15 residues. The V and J ends lost 5 bases and 2 bases, in that order; junction bases with no gene match: 5. CDR1 is SGHTA and CDR2 is FQGNSA in the germline V gene. CDR3 DNA: TGTGCCAGCAGCAAGGGACAGCTAAACACCGGGGAGCTGTTTTTT. It translates to CASSKGQLNTGELFF.

The V and J genes are TRBV7-2 and TRBJ2-1; 7 nucleotides align to TRBD2. V shed 2 bases and J 0 bases; nucleotides not matched to a gene: 10. In germline, CDR1 is SGHTA, CDR2 FQGNSA. The CDR3 extends over 18 amino acids. The chain's CDR3 is CASSLRGLPGGSYNEQFF. In nucleotides, the CDR3 is TGTGCCAGCAGCTTAAGGGGACTGCCGGGAGGCTCCTACAATGAGCAGTTCTTC.

V gene TRBV6-5 combines with J gene TRBJ1-6; D is ambiguous. Per germline, CDR1 MNHEY and CDR2 SVGAGI. V lost 2 bases and J lost 2, with 13 bases in between. CDR3 length equals 17 residues. DNA of the CDR3: TGTGCCAGCAGTTACCTGGGCAGGACTGCCTATAATTCACCCCTCCACTTT. Translated, it gives CASSYLGRTAYNSPLHF.

The V and J genes are TRBV3-1 and TRBJ2-2, with 7 bases lining up with TRBD2. Germline loops: CDR1 LGHDT, CDR2 YNNKEL (reference sequence). This CDR3 contains 15 residues. The junction had 3 bases not matched to a gene; V was cut back by 1 base and J by 4 bases. DNA of the CDR3: TGTGCCAGCAGCCAAGCGGGGGAGGGCACCGGGGAGCTGTTTTTT. It translates to CASSQAGEGTGELFF.